This section outlines one T cell receptor (beta chain) sequence together with its context. These data originate in a study of CD8 T cells in Susac syndrome. After extraction with the RNeasy kit, about 0.5 to 1 ug of the RNA was reverse transcribed using random hexamers. TCRdb fed the immunoSEQ multiplex PCR reads into MiXCR, producing one record per CDR3 protein. The table records under 200,000 distinct CDR3 sequences, 90% to 95% of them present only once. V gave up 4 bases and J gave up 8 bases; unmatched junction bases: 11. The CDR3 is 16 amino acids. Germline CDR1 and CDR2: LGHDT and YNNKEL (reference sequence).

The chain is built from TRBV3-1 and TRBJ2-1; the match to TRBD1 covers 10 bases. Sequenced material: CD4+ T cells from PBMCs. This TCR was sampled from a human donor with Susac syndrome. Here the CDR3 DNA reads TGTGCCAGCAGCCGATGGGGACAGGGGAACGAGGATGAGCAGTTCTTC. Its protein is CASSRWGQGNEDEQFF.